These 22 T cell receptor beta chains originate from one sample sequenced in a study of blood T cell repertoires in COVID-19. Some clones are missing from TCRdb's copy, which holds only in-frame ones; the method was immunoSEQ multiplex PCR. The profile covers fewer than 200,000 clones, with roughly 86% appearing a single time and about 1.6% taken by the ten largest. What was sequenced was peripheral blood. All receptors derive from a woman between 50 and 59 years old with acute or convalescent COVID-19.

The rearrangement links TRBV5-8 to TRBJ2-1; 11 bases line up with TRBD2. The length of the CDR3 is 15 residues. CDR1 is SGHTS, CDR2 YDEGEE, per germline. V was pared by 1 base and J by 4 bases, with 1 base of the junction left unmatched. CDR3 protein: CASSLRLAGYNEQFF. CDR3 nucleotides: TGTGCCAGCAGCTTGAGACTAGCGGGGTACAATGAGCAGTTCTTC.

The chain links TRBV10-3 to TRBJ1-2; D possibly corresponds to TRBD1 (6 bases). The CDR3 runs to 14 residues. Germline values: CDR1 ENHRY, CDR2 SYGVKD. Trimming left V 6 bases short and J 4 bases short, with 15 bases between. CDR3 amino acids: CAIRGRLQGYGYTF. The DNA of the CDR3 is TGTGCCATCAGGGGACGGTTACAGGGCTATGGCTACACCTTC.

The genes are TRBV2 and TRBJ1-3; 7 bases are a match to TRBD1. Germline assignment: CDR1 SNHLY and CDR2 FYNNEI. The V gene end was trimmed by 8 bases and the J gene end by 0 bases; junction bases not matched to a gene: 4. The CDR3 is 14 amino acids. CDR3 sequence reads: CASGTASSGNTIYF. CDR3 in DNA: TGTGCCAGCGGGACAGCGTCCTCTGGAAACACCATATATTTT.

The CDR3 coding sequence is TGTGCCAGCTCACCAAGACAGAAGAACACTGAAGCTTTCTTT. This gives the protein CASSPRQKNTEAFF. The rearrangement joins TRBV18 to TRBJ1-1, with D perhaps TRBD1 (5 bases). The germline gives CDR1 KGHSH, CDR2 LQKENI. V dropped 2 bases and J dropped 1 base, with 8 bases sitting between them. The CDR3 consists of 14 residues.

This rearrangement joins TRBV10-3 to TRBJ2-1; 11 bases are a match to TRBD2. V shed 8 bases and J 4 bases; nucleotides not matched to a gene: 7. Germline V gene lookup returns CDR1 ENHRY and CDR2 SYGVKD. The CDR3 consists of 15 residues. CDR3 protein: CAIGLAGTLYNEQFF. The CDR3 bases are TGTGCCATCGGACTAGCGGGCACTCTTTACAATGAGCAGTTCTTC.

The V call is TRBV19, the J call TRBJ2-5; D gene uncertain. The CDR3 is 13 amino acids. With 3 bases removed from V and 4 bases from J, the gap between germline ends came to 9 bases. Germline assignment: CDR1 LNHDA and CDR2 SQIVND (reference sequence). The CDR3 DNA sequence: TGTGCCAGTAGTATGAGCGCCGCAGAGACCCAGTACTTC. This sequence encodes CASSMSAAETQYF.

This clone was found once. The V and J genes are TRBV5-4 and TRBJ2-5; 12 nucleotides align to TRBD2. V dropped 4 bases and J dropped 5; count of bases not matched to a gene: 15. From germline, CDR1 is SGHNT and CDR2 YYREEE (reference sequence). The CDR3 spans 18 residues. CDR3 bases: TGTGCCAGCAGCCTACTCCACGCTAGCGGGGGGGCCAAGGAGACCCAGTACTTC. Translating it yields CASSLLHASGGAKETQYF.

V usage is TRBV7-9 and J usage is TRBJ1-2; tentatively, D is TRBD1 (6 bases). This CDR3 is 12 amino acids long. The ends were cut back, 5 bases at V and 5 bases at J, with 9 bases in the middle. CDR1 and CDR2 (germline): SEHNR, FQNEAQ (reference sequence). The CDR3 sequence: CASSRQEYGYTF. The CDR3 DNA sequence: TGTGCCAGCAGCCGACAGGAATATGGCTACACCTTC. Full variable domain (rest looked up from reference TRBV7-9 and TRBJ1-2): DTGVSQNPRHKITKRGQNVTFRCDPISEHNRLYWYRQTLGQGPEFLTYFQNEAQLEKSRLLSDRFSAERPKGSFSTLEIQRTEQGDSAMYLCASSRQEYGYTFGSGTRLTVV.

The chain has TRBV9 and TRBJ2-3; 7 nucleotides line up with TRBD2. The ends lost 3 bases at V and 5 bases at J; junction bases unmatched: 12. Germline lookup yields CDR1 SGDLS and CDR2 YYNGEE. This CDR3 contains 16 residues. The CDR3 spells CASSATSSGWGDTQYF. CDR3 nucleotide sequence: TGTGCCAGCAGCGCGACGTCTAGCGGCTGGGGAGATACGCAGTATTTT.

This chain connects TRBV14 to TRBJ1-2; D may be TRBD1 (5 bases). The CDR3 is 13 amino acids. Trimming took 4 bases from V and 6 from J, leaving 12 bases between them. Per the germline V gene, CDR1 is SGHDN and CDR2 is FVKESK. The CDR3 DNA is TGTGCCAGCAGCCGAACAGGCCTTGATGGCTACACCTTC. Protein product: CASSRTGLDGYTF.

The chain carries TRBV29-1 and TRBJ1-1; a weak D match, TRBD1 (5 bases). The germline gives CDR1 SQVTM, CDR2 ANQGSEA. The length of the CDR3 is 14 residues. The V end lost 5 bases, the J end lost 4 bases, and 17 bases lay between the germline ends. CDR3 in DNA: TGCAGCGTTCACAAGGCAGGGATTGCCACTGAAGCTTTCTTT. It translates to CSVHKAGIATEAFF.

This chain links TRBV5-1 with TRBJ2-7; TRBD1 matches at 7 bases. The trim removed 1 base at V and 4 bases at J, leaving 8 bases unmatched. This CDR3 contains 15 residues. Germline V gene sequence: CDR1 SGHRS, CDR2 YFSETQ. CDR3 in amino acids: CASSLTGTARYEQYF. As DNA, the CDR3 is TGCGCCAGCAGCTTGACCGGGACAGCAAGGTACGAGCAGTACTTC. Variable domain in full (rest from reference TRBV5-1 and TRBJ2-7): KAGVTQTPRYLIKTRGQQVTLSCSPISGHRSVSWYQQTPGQGLQFLFEYFSETQRNKGNFPGRFSGRQFSNSRSEMNVSTLELGDSALYLCASSLTGTARYEQYFGPGTRLTVT.

The gene calls are TRBV7-2 and TRBJ1-1, with D perhaps matching TRBD1 (5 bases). This CDR3 has 13 residues. The ends were cut back, 7 bases at V and 4 bases at J, with 13 bases in the middle. The germline CDR1 and CDR2 sequences are SGHTA and FQGNSA. CDR3: CASTLRQSTEAFF. CDR3 sequence (DNA): TGTGCCAGCACCCTTCGACAGTCCACTGAAGCTTTCTTT.

The V call is TRBV24-1, the J call TRBJ1-2; D might be TRBD1 (6 bases). Looked up from germline, CDR1 is KGHDR and CDR2 is SFDVKD. Trimming stripped 4 bases from V and 2 bases from J, with 10 bases between. The CDR3 loop spans 14 amino acids. The CDR3 region has the DNA TGTGCCACCAGTGACTTACAGGGCAACTATGGCTACACCTTC. Its translation is CATSDLQGNYGYTF.

This clone showed up just a few times. The CDR3 is CASSPGTSGRPNTGELFF. CDR3 nucleotide sequence: TGTGCCAGCAGCCCTGGGACTAGCGGGAGGCCTAACACCGGGGAGCTGTTTTTT. This rearrangement joins TRBV5-4 to TRBJ2-2, with 15 bases fitting TRBD2. With 4 bases clipped from V and 2 bases from J, the junction kept 6 bases outside the gene matches. The CDR3 sequence is 18 residues long. Germline V gene sequence: CDR1 SGHNT, CDR2 YYREEE (reference sequence). The full variable domain, completed using reference TRBV5-4 and TRBJ2-2, is ETGVTQSPTHLIKTRGQQVTLRCSSQSGHNTVSWYQQALGQGPQFIFQYYREEENGRGNFPPRFSGLQFPNYSSELNVNALELDDSALYLCASSPGTSGRPNTGELFFGEGSRLTVL.

The gene calls are TRBV4-3 and TRBJ1-2, with no clear D. The germline V gene has CDR1 LGHNA and CDR2 YSLEER. Trimming took off 0 bases at V and 4 bases at J, with 9 bases between the two ends. The CDR3 is 14 residues long. CDR3 coding DNA: TGCGCCAGCAGCCAAGAGAGGGCGTCCTATGGCTACACCTTC. It specifies CASSQERASYGYTF.

The genes are TRBV25-1 and TRBJ2-6; tentatively, D is TRBD1 (5 bases). CDR3 length: 15 amino acids. Germline V lookup: CDR1 MGHDK, CDR2 SYGVNS. With 2 bases removed from V and 4 bases from J, the gap between germline ends came to 9 bases. CDR3 protein: CASSEPRVGANVLTF. Written as DNA, the CDR3 is TGTGCCAGCAGTGAACCCAGGGTCGGGGCCAACGTCCTGACTTTC.

V gene TRBV27 combines with J gene TRBJ1-3; D is unresolved. Trimming left V 4 bases short and J 8 bases short, with 15 bases between. From germline, CDR1 is MNHEY and CDR2 SMNVEV (reference sequence). The length of the CDR3 is 14 residues. CDR3 sequence: CASSSHAASYTIYF. In DNA form, the CDR3 reads TGTGCCAGCAGTTCCCACGCTGCAAGCTACACCATATATTTT.

V gene TRBV4-1 combines with J gene TRBJ2-3; TRBD2 agrees at 11 bases. This CDR3 has 17 amino acids. Germline loops: CDR1 MGHRA, CDR2 YSYEKL. The V segment lost 3 bases and the J segment 3 bases; nucleotides outside the gene matches: 8. CDR3 residues: CASSQAPSGGWTDTQYF. Written as DNA, the CDR3 is TGCGCCAGCAGCCAGGCTCCTAGCGGGGGGTGGACAGATACGCAGTATTTT.

The chain is built from TRBV5-1 and TRBJ1-2; weak D call: TRBD1 (5 bases). Deletions cut 0 bases from V and 5 bases from J, with 11 bases between. The CDR3 consists of 14 residues. The germline gives CDR1 SGHRS, CDR2 YFSETQ. CDR3 coding DNA: TGCGCCAGCAGCTTGGGGCCAGGGCTATATGGCTACACCTTC. It yields the protein CASSLGPGLYGYTF.

CDR3 amino acids: CAISEYEGAEAFF. The CDR3, as DNA: TGTGCCATCAGTGAGTATGAAGGGGCTGAAGCTTTCTTT. V and J are TRBV10-3 and TRBJ1-1; possible D gene TRBD1, 5 bases. This CDR3 is 13 amino acids long. V was pared by 1 base and J by 6 bases, with 9 bases between. CDR1 and CDR2 from the germline V gene are ENHRY and SYGVKD.

The genes are TRBV11-2 and TRBJ1-1, with a tentative D call TRBD1 (5 bases). CDR3 length: 14 residues. Germline assignment: CDR1 SGHAT and CDR2 FQNNGV. Trimming shortened V by 6 bases and J by 3 bases, and 14 bases separated the two germline ends. The CDR3 DNA reads as TGTGCCAGCAGTTTTAGGGGAAGAGACACTGAAGCTTTCTTT. Translated: CASSFRGRDTEAFF.